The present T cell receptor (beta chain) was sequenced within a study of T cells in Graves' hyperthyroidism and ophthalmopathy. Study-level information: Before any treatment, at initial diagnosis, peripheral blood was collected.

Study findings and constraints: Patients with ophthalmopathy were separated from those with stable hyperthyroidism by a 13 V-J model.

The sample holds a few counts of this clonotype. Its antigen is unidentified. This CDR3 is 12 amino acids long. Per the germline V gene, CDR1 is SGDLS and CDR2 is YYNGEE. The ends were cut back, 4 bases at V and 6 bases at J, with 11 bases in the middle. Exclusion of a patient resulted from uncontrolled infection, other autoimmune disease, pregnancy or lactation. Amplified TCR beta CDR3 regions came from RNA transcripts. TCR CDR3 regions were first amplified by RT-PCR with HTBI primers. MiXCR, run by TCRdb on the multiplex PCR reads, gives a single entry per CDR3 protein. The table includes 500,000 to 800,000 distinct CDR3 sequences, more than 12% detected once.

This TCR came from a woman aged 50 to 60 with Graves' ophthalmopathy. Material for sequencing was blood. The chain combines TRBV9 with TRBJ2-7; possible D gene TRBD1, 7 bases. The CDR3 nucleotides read TGTGCCAGCAGCTCCAGGGGGGCCGAGCAGTACTTC. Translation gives CASSSRGAEQYF. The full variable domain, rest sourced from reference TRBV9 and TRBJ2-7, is DSGVTQTPKHLITATGQRVTLRCSPRSGDLSVYWYQQSLDQGLQFLIQYYNGEERAKGNILERFSAQQFPDLHSELNLSSLELGDSALYFCASSSRGAEQYFGPGTRLTVT.